Given below is one T cell receptor beta chain in context. This may be a read error, as it is one base from a much larger clone. The data were taken from a study of spatial heterogeneity in lung cancer. Background on the study: The library had UMIs, and each TCR and UMI pair averaged more than ten raw reads.

Time point here: blood at routine non-recurrence follow-up after resection. The input material, whole RNA from tumor, nontumor lung or frozen PBMC, was sequenced unsorted. MiXCR, applied by TCRdb to the 5' RACE reads, yields one record per CDR3 protein. The sample yields roughly 9,200 distinct CDR3 sequences, about 23% seen once. The germline CDR1 and CDR2 sequences are DFQATT and SNEGSKA (reference sequence). J gave up 5 bases and V 5 bases, and 9 bases lay outside the gene matches. This CDR3 spans 14 amino acids. The sample here was PBMCs, taken at follow-up. The chain has TRBV20-1 and TRBJ2-7, with 10 bases matching TRBD2. The clonotype comes from a female donor with early-stage non-small cell lung cancer. The CDR3 nucleotides read TGCAGTGCTCAGGAGCGGGAGGGTTTCCACGAGCAGTACTTC. Protein product: CSAQEREGFHEQYF.